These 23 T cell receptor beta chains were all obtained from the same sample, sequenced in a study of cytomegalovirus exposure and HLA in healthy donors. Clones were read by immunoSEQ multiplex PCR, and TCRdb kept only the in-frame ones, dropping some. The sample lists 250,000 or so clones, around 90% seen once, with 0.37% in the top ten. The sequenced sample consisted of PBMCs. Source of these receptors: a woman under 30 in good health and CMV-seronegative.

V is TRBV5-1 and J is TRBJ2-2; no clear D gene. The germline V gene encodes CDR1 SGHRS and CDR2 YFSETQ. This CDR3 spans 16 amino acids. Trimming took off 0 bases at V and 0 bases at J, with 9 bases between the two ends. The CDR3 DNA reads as TGCGCCAGCAGCTTGGCCCTCGGAGCGAACACCGGGGAGCTGTTTTTT. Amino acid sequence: CASSLALGANTGELFF. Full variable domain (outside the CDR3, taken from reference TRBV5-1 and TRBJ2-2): KAGVTQTPRYLIKTRGQQVTLSCSPISGHRSVSWYQQTPGQGLQFLFEYFSETQRNKGNFPGRFSGRQFSNSRSEMNVSTLELGDSALYLCASSLALGANTGELFFGEGSRLTVL.

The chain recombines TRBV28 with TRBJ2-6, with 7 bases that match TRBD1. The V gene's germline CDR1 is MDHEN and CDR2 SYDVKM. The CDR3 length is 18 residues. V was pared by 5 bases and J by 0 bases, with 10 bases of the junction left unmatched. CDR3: CASSPLQGILSGANVLTF. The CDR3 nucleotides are TGTGCCAGCAGTCCATTACAGGGGATCCTCTCTGGGGCCAACGTCCTGACTTTC.

DNA of the CDR3: TGTGCCAGCAGTCTCGACCTCGACAGGGCCTCGAGGAACACCATATATTTT. It specifies CASSLDLDRASRNTIYF. The chain joins TRBV28 to TRBJ1-3; TRBD1 aligns across 7 bases. The CDR3 is made up of 17 amino acids. Per the germline V gene, CDR1 is MDHEN and CDR2 is SYDVKM. Germline trimming cut 5 bases from V and 7 bases from J; bases unmatched to any gene: 17. Combining the CDR3 with reference TRBV28 and TRBJ1-3 gives the whole variable domain DVKVTQSSRYLVKRTGEKVFLECVQDMDHENMFWYRQDPGLGLRLIYFSYDVKMKEKGDIPEGYSVSREKKERFSLILESASTNQTSMYLCASSLDLDRASRNTIYFGEGSWLTVV.

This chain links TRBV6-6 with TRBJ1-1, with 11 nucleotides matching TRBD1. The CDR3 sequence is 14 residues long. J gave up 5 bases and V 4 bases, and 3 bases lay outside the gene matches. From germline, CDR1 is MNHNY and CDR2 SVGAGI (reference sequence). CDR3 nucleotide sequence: TGTGCCAGCAGTTGGACAGGGGGCTATACTGAAGCTTTCTTT. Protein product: CASSWTGGYTEAFF.

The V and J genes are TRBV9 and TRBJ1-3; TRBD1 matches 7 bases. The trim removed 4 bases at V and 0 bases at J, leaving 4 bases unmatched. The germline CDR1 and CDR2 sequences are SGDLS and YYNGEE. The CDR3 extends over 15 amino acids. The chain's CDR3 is CASSTGTVSGNTIYF. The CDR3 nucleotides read TGTGCCAGCAGCACTGGGACAGTCTCTGGAAACACCATATATTTT.

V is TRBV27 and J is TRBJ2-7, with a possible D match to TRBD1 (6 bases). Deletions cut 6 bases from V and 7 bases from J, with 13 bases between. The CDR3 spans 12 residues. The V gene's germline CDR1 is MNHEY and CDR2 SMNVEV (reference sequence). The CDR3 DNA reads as TGTGCCAGCAGCAGGGGTTTTGGAGAGCAGTACGTC. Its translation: CASSRGFGEQYV.

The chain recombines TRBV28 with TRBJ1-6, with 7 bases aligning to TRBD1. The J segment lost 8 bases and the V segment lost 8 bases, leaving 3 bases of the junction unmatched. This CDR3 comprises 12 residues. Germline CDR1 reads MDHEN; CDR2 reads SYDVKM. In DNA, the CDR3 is TGTGCCAGCGGGACAGTAGATTCACCCCTCCACTTT. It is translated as CASGTVDSPLHF.

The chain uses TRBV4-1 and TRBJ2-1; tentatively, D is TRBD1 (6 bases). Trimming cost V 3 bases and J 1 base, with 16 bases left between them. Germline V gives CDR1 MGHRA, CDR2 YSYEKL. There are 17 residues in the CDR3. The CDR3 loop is CASSQDPLGGSYNEQFF. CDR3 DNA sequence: TGCGCCAGCAGCCAGGACCCCCTAGGGGGTTCCTACAATGAGCAGTTCTTC.

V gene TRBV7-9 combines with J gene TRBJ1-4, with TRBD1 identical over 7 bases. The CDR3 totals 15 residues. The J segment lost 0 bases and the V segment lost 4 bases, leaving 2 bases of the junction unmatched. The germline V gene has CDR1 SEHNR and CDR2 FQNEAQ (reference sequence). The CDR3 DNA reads TGTGCCAGCAGCTCCGGACAGGCAACTAATGAAAAACTGTTTTTT. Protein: CASSSGQATNEKLFF.

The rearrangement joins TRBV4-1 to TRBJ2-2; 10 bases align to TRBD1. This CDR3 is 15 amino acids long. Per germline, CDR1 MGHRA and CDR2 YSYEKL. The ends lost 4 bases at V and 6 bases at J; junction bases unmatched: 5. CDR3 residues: CASSLDRGRPGELFF. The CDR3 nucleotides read TGCGCCAGCAGCCTAGACAGGGGGCGCCCCGGGGAGCTGTTTTTT.

The CDR3 loop reads CASSQRFIQGAYSYGYTF. CDR3 sequence (DNA): TGCGCCAGCAGCCAACGCTTCATACAGGGGGCGTACTCCTATGGCTACACCTTC. The rearrangement uses TRBV4-1 and TRBJ1-2; 9 positions match TRBD1. This CDR3 has 18 amino acids. With V trimmed by 2 bases and J by 4 bases, 14 bases remained unmatched. CDR1 and CDR2 from the germline V gene are MGHRA and YSYEKL.

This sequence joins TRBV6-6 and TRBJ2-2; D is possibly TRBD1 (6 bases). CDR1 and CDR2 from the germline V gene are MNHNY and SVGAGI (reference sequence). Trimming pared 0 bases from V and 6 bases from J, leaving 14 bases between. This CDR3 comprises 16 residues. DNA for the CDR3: TGTGCCAGCAGTTACTCCACGACAGGATGGTCCGGGGAGCTGTTTTTT. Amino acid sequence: CASSYSTTGWSGELFF.

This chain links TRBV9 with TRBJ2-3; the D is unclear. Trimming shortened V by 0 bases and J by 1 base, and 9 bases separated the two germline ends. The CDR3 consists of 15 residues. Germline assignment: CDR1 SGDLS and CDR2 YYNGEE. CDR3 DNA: TGTGCCAGCAGCGTAGCACAGAACCGCACAGATACGCAGTATTTT. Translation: CASSVAQNRTDTQYF.

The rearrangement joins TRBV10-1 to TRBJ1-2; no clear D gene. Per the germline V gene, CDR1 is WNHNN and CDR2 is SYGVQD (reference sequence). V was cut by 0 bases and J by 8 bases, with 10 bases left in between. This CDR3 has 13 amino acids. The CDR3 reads CASSESGSQGYTF. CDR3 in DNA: TGCGCCAGCAGTGAGTCGGGGAGCCAGGGCTACACCTTC.

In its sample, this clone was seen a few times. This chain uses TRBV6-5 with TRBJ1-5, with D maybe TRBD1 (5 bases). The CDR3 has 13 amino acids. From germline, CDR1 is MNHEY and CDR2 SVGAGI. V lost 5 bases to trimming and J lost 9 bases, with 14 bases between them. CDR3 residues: CASSGGTGWPQHF. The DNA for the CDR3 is TGTGCCAGCAGTGGGGGGACGGGGTGGCCCCAGCATTTT.

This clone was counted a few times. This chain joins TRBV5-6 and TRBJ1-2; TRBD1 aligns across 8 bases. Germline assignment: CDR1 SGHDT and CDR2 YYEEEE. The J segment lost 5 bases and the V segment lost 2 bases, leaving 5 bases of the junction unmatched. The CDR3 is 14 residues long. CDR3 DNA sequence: TGTGCCAGCAGCTTACGGTACAGGGGGTATGGCTACACCTTC. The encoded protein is CASSLRYRGYGYTF.

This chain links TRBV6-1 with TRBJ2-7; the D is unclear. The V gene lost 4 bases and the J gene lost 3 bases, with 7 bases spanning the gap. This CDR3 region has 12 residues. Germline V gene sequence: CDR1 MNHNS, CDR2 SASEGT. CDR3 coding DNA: TGTGCCAGCAGTGCTTTGTACTACGAGCAGTACTTC. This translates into CASSALYYEQYF.

The CDR3 bases are TGTGCCAGCAGAGGGTGGACAGGGAATGGCTACACCTTC. Protein product: CASRGWTGNGYTF. The chain is built from TRBV28 and TRBJ1-2; TRBD1 matches at 8 bases. Per the germline V gene, CDR1 is MDHEN and CDR2 is SYDVKM. The V segment lost 6 bases and the J segment 6 bases; nucleotides outside the gene matches: 6. The CDR3 spans 13 residues.

CDR3 protein: CASTSGTINTGELFF. In DNA form, the CDR3 reads TGTGCCAGCACTTCCGGGACTATCAACACCGGGGAGCTGTTTTTT. The chain carries TRBV27 and TRBJ2-2; TRBD2 agrees at 7 bases. CDR3 length: 15 residues. Germline assignment: CDR1 MNHEY and CDR2 SMNVEV (reference sequence). V lost 7 bases and J lost 2; bases outside the gene matches: 7.

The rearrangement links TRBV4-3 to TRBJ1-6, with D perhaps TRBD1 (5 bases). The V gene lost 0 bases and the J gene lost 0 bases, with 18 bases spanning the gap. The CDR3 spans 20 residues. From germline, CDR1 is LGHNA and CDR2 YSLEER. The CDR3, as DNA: TGCGCCAGCAGCCAAGATCTCTCGGCAGGGATTAACTCCTATAATTCACCCCTCCACTTT. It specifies CASSQDLSAGINSYNSPLHF.

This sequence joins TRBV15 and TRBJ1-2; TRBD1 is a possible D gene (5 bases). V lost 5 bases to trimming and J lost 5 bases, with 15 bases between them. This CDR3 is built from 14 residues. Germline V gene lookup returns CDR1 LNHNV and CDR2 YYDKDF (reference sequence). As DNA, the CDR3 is TGTGCCACCAGCCCGCAGGGAGGTCCTTATGGCTACACCTTC. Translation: CATSPQGGPYGYTF.

DNA of the CDR3: TGTGCCAGCAGCTACGGACAGGGGCTCAGCTACGAGCAGTACGTC. It codes for CASSYGQGLSYEQYV. The rearrangement uses TRBV5-4 and TRBJ2-7; 9 bases line up with TRBD1. Germline loops: CDR1 SGHNT, CDR2 YYREEE (reference sequence). Trimming took 3 bases from V and 3 from J; bases not matched to a gene: 7. This CDR3 region has 15 residues.

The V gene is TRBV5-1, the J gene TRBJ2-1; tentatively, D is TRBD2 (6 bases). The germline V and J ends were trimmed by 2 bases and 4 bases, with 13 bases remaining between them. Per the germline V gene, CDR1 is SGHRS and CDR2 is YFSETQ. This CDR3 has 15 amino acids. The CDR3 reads CASSLVADLYNEQFF. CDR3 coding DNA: TGCGCCAGCAGCTTAGTAGCGGATCTATACAATGAGCAGTTCTTC.